The 4 T cell receptor beta chains listed next were all sequenced from one sample in a study of T cell responses to AZD1222 COVID-19 vaccine. TCRdb's table, derived via immunoSEQ multiplex PCR, lists solely in-frame clones and lacks some. The profile covers about 94,000 clones, with 85% to 90% appearing a single time and around 10% taken by the ten largest. The input for sequencing was peripheral blood, taken 28 days after the second AZD1222 dose. The receptors derive from an adult who received the AZD1222 COVID-19 vaccine.

A word on this clone: Sequence at one end of the junction differs from germline and may be a read error. The rearrangement links TRBV27 to TRBJ1-6; D remains ambiguous. Germline CDR1 MNHEY, CDR2 SMNVEV (reference sequence). The CDR3 contains 14 residues. As DNA, the CDR3 is TGTGCCAGCAGTTTAGTGTCAGAAGATTCCCCCCTCCACTTT. This sequence encodes CASSLVSEDSPLHF.

This chain uses TRBV28 with TRBJ1-5; TRBD1 agrees at 7 bases. V was pared by 8 bases and J by 16 bases, with 11 bases of the junction left unmatched. Germline CDR1 reads MDHEN; CDR2 reads SYDVKM. This CDR3 spans 11 amino acids. The CDR3 here is CASRDRDSAHF. DNA for the CDR3: TGTGCCAGCCGGGACCGGGACAGCGCCCATTTT.

CDR3 nucleotide sequence: TGTGCCAGCACCCAGGGACCCCCGGGAGCAGATACGCAGTATTTT. As protein: CASTQGPPGADTQYF. The chain couples TRBV11-3 to TRBJ2-3; D perhaps matches TRBD2 (6 bases). This CDR3 has 15 amino acids. Germline assignment: CDR1 SGHNT and CDR2 YENEEA. Trimming removed 7 bases at V and 4 bases at J, with 18 bases between.

This chain uses TRBV2 with TRBJ1-2, with D possibly TRBD1 on 5 matching bases. Trimming stripped 6 bases from V and 6 bases from J, with 14 bases between. The CDR3 runs to 13 residues. Germline V lookup: CDR1 SNHLY, CDR2 FYNNEI. CDR3 loop: CASSRMGRNGYTF. The CDR3 coding sequence is TGTGCCAGCAGCAGGATGGGGCGCAATGGCTACACCTTC.